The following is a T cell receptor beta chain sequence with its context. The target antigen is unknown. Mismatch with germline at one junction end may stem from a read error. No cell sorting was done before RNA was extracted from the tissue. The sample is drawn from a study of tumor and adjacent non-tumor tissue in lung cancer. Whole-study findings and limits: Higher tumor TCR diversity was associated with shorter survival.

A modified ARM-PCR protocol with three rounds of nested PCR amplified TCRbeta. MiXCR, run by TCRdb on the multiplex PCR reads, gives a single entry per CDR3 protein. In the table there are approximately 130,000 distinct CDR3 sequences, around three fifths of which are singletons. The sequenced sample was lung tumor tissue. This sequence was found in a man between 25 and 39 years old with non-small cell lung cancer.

CDR3 coding DNA: TGTGCCAGCAGTTACATCGACAGGGGTGGGCGGGAGCATTACTTC. Its protein product is CASSYIDRGGREHYF. The chain employs TRBV6-2 or TRBV6-3 and TRBJ2-7; D might be TRBD1 (8 bases). Germline CDR1 is MNHEY and CDR2 is SVGEGT. The CDR3 loop spans 15 amino acids.